The T cell receptor beta chain described here comes from a study of T-cell memory formation after mild COVID-19 (dated by TCRdb to the early 2020s). A note on the overall study: TCR sequence clusters from the two donors were largely donor specific. Two young, previously healthy adult volunteers, one female and one male, were included in the cohort. In a couple of donors, T-cell clones that expanded and contracted after mild COVID-19 were tracked by sequencing TCRalpha and TCRbeta repertoires over time. Results the study describes overall, beyond this receptor: The study covered only two mild cases, and larger cohorts including severe cases with pre-infection samples were considered necessary. From day 15 to 85, contracting clones showed balanced CD4/CD8 phenotypes, whereas a second wave of clones that expanded from day 15 to 37 leaned towards CD4+. Contracting CD4+ clones were located mainly in the CM and EM memory subsets, whereas CD8+ clones were found to be enriched in EMRA. The second-wave clones that peaked on day 37 were not confirmed to be SARS-CoV-2 specific. Some responding clones were detected in pre-infection memory, suggesting pre-existing cross-reactive memory T cells joined the SARS-CoV-2 response.

Taken from cysteine to phenylalanine, the CDR3 has 14 residues. Of the read, only the CDR3 DNA is kept; its 42 bases are in frame from base 1. Looking up the germline V gene (reference sequence) yields CDR1 DFQATT and CDR2 SNEGSKA. The junction carries 9 bases between V and J, which are trimmed by 1 base and 0 bases respectively. Sequenced on an Illumina NovaSeq 6000. cDNA libraries for TCRalpha and TCRbeta were prepared by 5'RACE using constant-segment primers, with sample barcodes and unique molecular identifiers added. Trizol reagent was used to extract RNA from every sample. The libraries were amplified in two PCR steps, and the second step added a second sample barcode and Illumina TruSeq adapters. The libraries were sequenced on an Illumina NovaSeq using 2 x 150 bp paired-end reads. The authors processed their data as follows. With migec v1.2.7, reads were demultiplexed and then collapsed into UMI-guided consensus sequences. Using mixcr v2.1.11, UMI consensuses were aligned to TRA and TRB V and J templates and then assembled into clonotypes. A clonotype was counted as expanded or contracted only if both edgeR and NoisET called the change significant, with noise models trained on biological replicates. For edgeR calls, the thresholds were a false discovery rate-adjusted p below 0.01 and a log2 fold-change of 1. PCA with hierarchical clustering of max-normalized trajectories of the 1000 most abundant clonotypes was used as exploratory dynamics analysis. Separately sequenced CD4+ and CD8+ repertoires were used to assign the CD4 or CD8 phenotype of responding clones. The public sequencing data were trimmed at Q25 with fastp and processed into clonotypes with MiXCR by TCRdb, which kept only in-frame beta chains. Rows matching on CDR3 protein sequence are summarized as one entry with the most common DNA and genes. These V and J calls derive from TCRdb rather than the authors' analysis. In this sample the table shows around 210,000 distinct CDR3 sequences, 9.5% of which occur a single time. The ten largest clones capture around 3.3% of the sample.

Ficoll-Paque density gradient centrifugation was the method used to isolate PBMCs. For this clonotype: What this receptor recognizes is not known. No much larger clone is present one base from it, and per-base qualities are unavailable.

The material sequenced was PBMCs or a T cell subset sorted from them (not recorded which). The receptor was isolated from a man in his late teens or twenties who had mild COVID-19 (a few samples of this study predate the infection). The sample titles of this study are shuffled in the database, so cell type and time point are left out; the donor was told from shared clones. The chain uses TRBV20-1 and TRBJ1-1; the D gene remains uncertain. CDR3 loop: CSARVVGLNTEAFF. The sequenced DNA: TGCAGTGCTAGAGTGGTCGGGCTGAACACTGAAGCTTTCTTT.